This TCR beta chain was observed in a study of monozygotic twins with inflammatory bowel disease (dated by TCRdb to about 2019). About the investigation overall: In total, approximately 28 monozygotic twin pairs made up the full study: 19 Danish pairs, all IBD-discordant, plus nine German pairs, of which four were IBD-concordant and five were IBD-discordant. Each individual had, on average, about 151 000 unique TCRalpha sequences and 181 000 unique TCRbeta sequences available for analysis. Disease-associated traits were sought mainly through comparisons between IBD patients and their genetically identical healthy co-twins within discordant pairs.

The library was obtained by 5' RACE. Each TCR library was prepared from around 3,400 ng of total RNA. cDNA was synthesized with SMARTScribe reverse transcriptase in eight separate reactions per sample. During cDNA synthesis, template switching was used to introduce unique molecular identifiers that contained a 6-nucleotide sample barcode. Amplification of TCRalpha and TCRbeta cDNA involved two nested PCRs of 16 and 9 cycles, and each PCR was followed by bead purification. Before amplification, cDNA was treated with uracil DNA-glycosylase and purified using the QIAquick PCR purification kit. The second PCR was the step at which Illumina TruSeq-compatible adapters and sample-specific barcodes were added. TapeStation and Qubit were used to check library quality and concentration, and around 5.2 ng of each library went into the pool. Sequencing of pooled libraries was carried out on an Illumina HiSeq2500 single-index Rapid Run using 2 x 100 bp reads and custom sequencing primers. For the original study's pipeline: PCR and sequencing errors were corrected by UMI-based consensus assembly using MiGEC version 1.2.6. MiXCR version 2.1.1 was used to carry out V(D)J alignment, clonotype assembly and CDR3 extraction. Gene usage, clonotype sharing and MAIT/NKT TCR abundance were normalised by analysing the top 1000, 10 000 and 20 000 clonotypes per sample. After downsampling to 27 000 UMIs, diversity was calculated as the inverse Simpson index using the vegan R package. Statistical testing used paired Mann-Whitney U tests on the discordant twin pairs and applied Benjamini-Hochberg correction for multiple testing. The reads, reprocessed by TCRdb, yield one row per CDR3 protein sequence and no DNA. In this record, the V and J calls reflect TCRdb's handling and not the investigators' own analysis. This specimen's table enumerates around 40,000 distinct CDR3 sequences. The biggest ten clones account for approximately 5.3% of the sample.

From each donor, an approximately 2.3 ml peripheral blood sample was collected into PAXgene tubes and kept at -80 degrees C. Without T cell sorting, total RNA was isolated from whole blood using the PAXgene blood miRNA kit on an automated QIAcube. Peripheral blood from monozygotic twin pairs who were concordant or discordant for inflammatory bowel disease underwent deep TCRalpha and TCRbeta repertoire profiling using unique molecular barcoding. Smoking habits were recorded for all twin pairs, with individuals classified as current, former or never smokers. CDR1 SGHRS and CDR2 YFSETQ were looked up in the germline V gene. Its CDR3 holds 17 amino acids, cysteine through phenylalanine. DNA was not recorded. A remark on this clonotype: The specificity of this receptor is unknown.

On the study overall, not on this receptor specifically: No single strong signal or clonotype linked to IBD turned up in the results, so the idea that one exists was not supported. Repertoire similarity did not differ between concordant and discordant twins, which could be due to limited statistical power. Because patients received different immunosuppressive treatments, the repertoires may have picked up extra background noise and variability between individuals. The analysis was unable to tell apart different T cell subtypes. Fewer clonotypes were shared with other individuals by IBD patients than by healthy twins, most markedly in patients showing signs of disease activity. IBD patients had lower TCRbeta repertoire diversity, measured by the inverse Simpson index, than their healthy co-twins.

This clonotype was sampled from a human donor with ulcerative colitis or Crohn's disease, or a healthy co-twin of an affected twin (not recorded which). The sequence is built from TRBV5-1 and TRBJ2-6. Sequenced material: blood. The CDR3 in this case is CASSLGGEASGANVLTF.